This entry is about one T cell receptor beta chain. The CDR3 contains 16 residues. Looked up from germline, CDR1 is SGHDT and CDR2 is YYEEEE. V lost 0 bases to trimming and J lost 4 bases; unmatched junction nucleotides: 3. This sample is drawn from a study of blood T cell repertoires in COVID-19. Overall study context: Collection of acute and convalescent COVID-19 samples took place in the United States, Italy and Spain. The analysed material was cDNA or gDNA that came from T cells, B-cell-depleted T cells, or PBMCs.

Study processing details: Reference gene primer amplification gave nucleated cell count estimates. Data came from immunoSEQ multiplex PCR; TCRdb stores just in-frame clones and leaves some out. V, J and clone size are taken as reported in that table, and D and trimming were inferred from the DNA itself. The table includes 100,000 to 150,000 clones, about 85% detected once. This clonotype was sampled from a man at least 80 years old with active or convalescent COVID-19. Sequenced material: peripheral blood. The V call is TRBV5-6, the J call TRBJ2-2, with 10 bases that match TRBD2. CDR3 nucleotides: TGTGCCAGCAGCTTGGAGCGGGGGGGCCCCACCGGGGAGCTGTTTTTT. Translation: CASSLERGGPTGELFF.